Below, one TCR beta chain is given with its context. Its antigen remains unknown. The data stem from a study of blood T cells in healthy people across ages. Study results and limitations: Per million T cells, TCR beta diversity dropped about linearly as age rose. Strongly correlated with naive T cell percentage was TCR beta diversity.

CDR3 length: 15 amino acids. The germline V gene encodes CDR1 SGHTA and CDR2 FQGNSA. The authors ran a second PCR of about 7 to 11 cycles using a sample-barcoded 5' primer and a J-beta primer mix. From the 5' RACE reads, TCRdb called clonotypes with MiXCR, one entry per CDR3 protein. Here the sample spans about 1.4 million distinct CDR3 sequences, 55% to 75% being singletons. The receptor was derived from a man aged 18 to 29 in good health. Sequenced input: blood. The chain links TRBV7-2 to TRBJ2-4; the match to TRBD2 covers 8 bases. The last part of the DNA fits TRBJ2-7 better; the J call may be wrong. The CDR3, as DNA: TGTGCCAGCAGCTCCGGACTAGCCGGAGAGGGCGAGCAGTACTTC. Protein sequence: CASSSGLAGEGEQYF.